Presented here are 32 T cell receptor beta chains from one specimen sequenced in a study of OX40 agonist ivuxolimab in advanced cancers. Generated by immunoSEQ multiplex PCR, the TCRdb table keeps only in-frame clones and is missing some. Among 20,000 to 30,000 clones, around 90% were seen once, and the ten largest hold approximately 49%. The sample in question was CD4+ or CD8+ T cells sorted from blood, obtained in a trial of the OX40 agonist ivuxolimab. Receptors originate from an adult with an advanced solid tumor such as melanoma, head and neck, liver or kidney cancer.

This rearrangement joins TRBV21-1 to TRBJ2-6. TRBV21-1 is annotated as a pseudogene. The CDR3 runs 18 residues. As DNA, the CDR3 is TGTGCCAGCAGCAAAGACCTACAGTCAGGGACCGGGGCCAACGTCCTGACTTTC. Translated: CASSKDLQSGTGANVLTF.

V usage is TRBV13 and J usage is TRBJ2-5; 11 positions agree with TRBD2. With 6 bases clipped from V and 2 bases from J, the junction kept 5 bases outside the gene matches. Germline V gives CDR1 PRHDT, CDR2 FYEKMQ (reference sequence). The CDR3 sequence is 15 residues long. CDR3: CASRDRLAGQETQYF. The CDR3 nucleotides read TGTGCCAGCAGGGACCGACTAGCGGGACAAGAGACCCAGTACTTC.

The chain uses TRBV2 and TRBJ2-1; the D call may be TRBD1 or TRBD2 (5 bases each). The germline CDR1 and CDR2 sequences are SNHLY and FYNNEI. This CDR3 is 15 amino acids long. V lost 2 bases and J lost 2, with 10 bases in between. This chain's CDR3 is CASSEQGEAYNEQFF. In nucleotides, the CDR3 is TGTGCCAGCAGTGAACAGGGAGAGGCCTACAATGAGCAGTTCTTC. The full variable domain, in which reference TRBV2 and TRBJ2-1 provide the parts outside the CDR3, is EPEVTQTPSHQVTQMGQEVILRCVPISNHLYFYWYRQILGQKVEFLVSFYNNEISEKSEIFDDQFSVERPDGSNFTLKIRSTKLEDSAMYFCASSEQGEAYNEQFFGPGTRLTVL.

V is TRBV7-6 and J is TRBJ2-1, with 11 bases identical to TRBD2. J gave up 5 bases and V 5 bases, and 8 bases lay outside the gene matches. Germline assignment: CDR1 SGHVS and CDR2 FNYEAQ. The CDR3 runs 16 residues. DNA of the CDR3: TGTGCCAGCAGCCCGTATAGCGGGAGGGCCGACAATGAGCAGTTCTTC. Encoded protein: CASSPYSGRADNEQFF.

This sequence joins TRBV4-3 and TRBJ2-3, with TRBD2 matching over 7 bases. Per germline, CDR1 LGHNA and CDR2 YSLEER. This CDR3 has 15 amino acids. V lost 0 bases and J lost 3; bases outside the gene matches: 3. CDR3 protein: CASSQDGGGTDTQYF. Here the CDR3 DNA reads TGCGCCAGCAGCCAAGATGGGGGGGGGACAGATACGCAGTATTTT.

The rearrangement links TRBV6-1 to TRBJ1-5; D perhaps matches TRBD1 (5 bases). Trimming left V 3 bases short and J 2 bases short, with 17 bases between. The CDR3 extends over 17 amino acids. Germline CDR1 MNHNS, CDR2 SASEGT. The CDR3 here is CASSDGPGGTGNQPQHF. The DNA for the CDR3 is TGTGCCAGCAGTGACGGCCCCGGGGGGACGGGCAATCAGCCCCAGCATTTT.

The chain combines TRBV4-3 with TRBJ2-3; D remains ambiguous. Germline assignment: CDR1 LGHNA and CDR2 YSLEER. Trimming stripped 1 base from V and 1 base from J, with 3 bases between. The CDR3 has 13 amino acids. CDR3 sequence: CASSQAGTDTQYF. Here the CDR3 DNA reads TGCGCCAGCAGCCAAGCGGGCACAGATACGCAGTATTTT.

The V and J genes are TRBV27 and TRBJ2-5; TRBD2 agrees at 8 bases. The ends lost 4 bases at V and 5 bases at J; junction bases unmatched: 12. Germline CDR1 MNHEY, CDR2 SMNVEV (reference sequence). This CDR3 region has 16 residues. The CDR3 coding sequence is TGTGCCAGCAGTTCCTCGGGAGGGTCTTGGTGGGAGACCCAGTACTTC. This sequence encodes CASSSSGGSWWETQYF.

The rearrangement joins TRBV19 to TRBJ2-3; 10 positions agree with TRBD2. Trimming cost V 1 base and J 6 bases; bases outside gene matches: 7. The CDR3 is made up of 16 amino acids. Per the germline V gene, CDR1 is LNHDA and CDR2 is SQIVND (reference sequence). CDR3 nucleotides: TGTGCCAGTAGTATAGGGGCTAGCGGGGGATACGATACGCAGTATTTT. Translation gives CASSIGASGGYDTQYF.

This clone has a single count. The genes are TRBV18 and TRBJ2-3; 11 nucleotides line up with TRBD1. Trimming took 0 bases from V and 5 from J; bases not matched to a gene: 4. Per the germline V gene, CDR1 is KGHSH and CDR2 is LQKENI. The CDR3 length is 16 residues. Here the CDR3 reads CASSPPGTGGKDTQYF. CDR3 coding DNA: TGTGCCAGCTCACCACCTGGGACAGGGGGGAAAGATACGCAGTATTTT.

V is TRBV4-3 and J is TRBJ1-1; possibly TRBD1 for D (6 bases). The germline V gene encodes CDR1 LGHNA and CDR2 YSLEER. V lost 3 bases and J 0 bases, leaving 11 bases between the germline ends. CDR3 length: 15 residues. In nucleotides, the CDR3 is TGCGCCAGCAGCCATGGCGGGGGCGTGAACACTGAAGCTTTCTTT. Translated, it gives CASSHGGGVNTEAFF.

This sequence joins TRBV4-1 and TRBJ2-3; D perhaps matches TRBD2 (6 bases). This CDR3 is built from 16 residues. The V gene lost 3 bases and the J gene lost 0 bases, with 13 bases spanning the gap. Germline CDR1 is MGHRA and CDR2 is YSYEKL. CDR3 nucleotides: TGCGCCAGCAGCCAGCATGCCGGGACTAGCACAGATACGCAGTATTTT. Its protein is CASSQHAGTSTDTQYF.

The V and J genes are TRBV7-9 and TRBJ2-5; TRBD1 matches at 7 bases. The germline V gene has CDR1 SEHNR and CDR2 FQNEAQ (reference sequence). This CDR3 is built from 14 residues. V gave up 2 bases and J gave up 4 bases; unmatched junction bases: 4. The CDR3 spells CASSLSTGVETQYF. As DNA, the CDR3 is TGTGCCAGCAGCTTAAGTACAGGGGTAGAGACCCAGTACTTC. Variable domain in full (rest from reference TRBV7-9 and TRBJ2-5): DTGVSQNPRHKITKRGQNVTFRCDPISEHNRLYWYRQTLGQGPEFLTYFQNEAQLEKSRLLSDRFSAERPKGSFSTLEIQRTEQGDSAMYLCASSLSTGVETQYFGPGTRLLVL.

V and J are TRBV27 and TRBJ1-1; D is ambiguous. Germline assignment: CDR1 MNHEY and CDR2 SMNVEV (reference sequence). The CDR3 consists of 13 residues. The V end was cut by 3 bases, the J end by 4 bases, with 9 bases between. The CDR3, as DNA: TGTGCCAGCAGTTTTGGGGTAGGCACTGAAGCTTTCTTT. Residues: CASSFGVGTEAFF.

The chain links TRBV2 to TRBJ2-5; D perhaps matches TRBD1 (7 bases). Germline V gene sequence: CDR1 SNHLY, CDR2 FYNNEI. V was cut by 6 bases and J by 2 bases, with 13 bases left in between. The CDR3 consists of 14 residues. CDR3 in DNA: TGTGCCAGCAGGCTCTCAGGGGGGCAAGAGACCCAGTACTTC. This encodes CASRLSGGQETQYF.

The J gene is TRBJ2-4, the V gene TRBV18; D may be TRBD2 (6 bases). Trimming cost V 2 bases and J 0 bases, with 14 bases left between them. The CDR3 contains 17 residues. Germline V lookup: CDR1 KGHSH, CDR2 LQKENI. The CDR3 bases are TGTGCCAGCTCACCAGTTGGGGACGGGGGAGCCAAAAACATTCAGTACTTC. It encodes CASSPVGDGGAKNIQYF.

This clone has only one observation. The V gene is TRBV18, the J gene TRBJ2-1, with TRBD2 as a possible D gene (6 bases). Germline CDR1 reads KGHSH; CDR2 reads LQKENI. V was cut by 3 bases and J by 12 bases, with 15 bases left in between. The CDR3 length is 13 residues. In DNA form, the CDR3 reads TGTGCCAGCTCACCTTACAGTTCCGGGGGGCAGTTCTTC. Its protein is CASSPYSSGGQFF.

This clone was seen just once. The chain couples TRBV27 to TRBJ2-2; D is ambiguous. V shed 3 bases and J shed 4 bases, with 3 bases lying between them. This CDR3 contains 12 residues. Germline CDR1 is MNHEY and CDR2 is SMNVEV (reference sequence). CDR3 residues: CASSFITGELFF. In DNA form, the CDR3 reads TGTGCCAGCAGTTTCATCACCGGGGAGCTGTTTTTT.

The rearrangement links TRBV15 to TRBJ2-3; 7 bases fit TRBD2. The germline CDR1 and CDR2 sequences are LNHNV and YYDKDF (reference sequence). The CDR3 has 14 amino acids. V dropped 6 bases and J dropped 2; count of bases not matched to a gene: 5. The CDR3 is CATRRLADTDTQYF. The CDR3 nucleotides are TGTGCCACCAGGAGGCTAGCGGACACAGATACGCAGTATTTT. Looking up the rest from reference TRBV15 and TRBJ2-3 gives the full variable domain: DAMVIQNPRYQVTQFGKPVTLSCSQTLNHNVMYWYQQKSSQAPKLLFHYYDKDFNNEADTPDNFQSRRPNTSFCFLDIRSPGLGDTAMYLCATRRLADTDTQYFGPGTRLTVL.

The V and J genes are TRBV9 and TRBJ1-4, with no clear D. Trimming pared 4 bases from V and 4 bases from J, leaving 11 bases between. Per the germline V gene, CDR1 is SGDLS and CDR2 is YYNGEE. CDR3 length: 14 amino acids. The DNA for the CDR3 is TGTGCCAGCAGCAAGAAGACCGGTAATGAAAAACTGTTTTTT. Translation: CASSKKTGNEKLFF.

In DNA form, the CDR3 reads TGTGCCAGCAGTTACGGGGGAGAGACCCAGTACTTC. Protein product: CASSYGGETQYF. The chain uses TRBV6-5 and TRBJ2-5; TRBD1 or TRBD2 may be the D gene (5 bases each). The CDR3 has 12 residues. Looked up from germline, CDR1 is MNHEY and CDR2 is SVGAGI. Trimming stripped 2 bases from V and 4 bases from J, with 5 bases between.

Only a few counts were recorded for this clone. The V call is TRBV30, the J call TRBJ2-7, with D tentatively TRBD1 (6 bases). V was shortened by 4 bases and J by 0 bases, with 7 bases between the two germline ends. Germline V gene data show CDR1 as GTSNPN and CDR2 as SVGIG (reference sequence). The CDR3 has 12 amino acids. The CDR3 nucleotides read TGTGCCTGGAACAGGGACTCCTACGAGCAGTACTTC. Its translation: CAWNRDSYEQYF.

The V and J genes are TRBV30 and TRBJ1-6; TRBD1 agrees at 7 bases. Germline V gene lookup returns CDR1 GTSNPN and CDR2 SVGIG (reference sequence). The CDR3 spans 15 residues. The J segment lost 6 bases and the V segment lost 4 bases, leaving 9 bases of the junction unmatched. The CDR3: CAWTYRDRFNSPLHF. The CDR3 bases are TGTGCCTGGACTTACAGGGACAGATTTAATTCACCCCTCCACTTT.

The V call is TRBV10-3, the J call TRBJ2-1; the D gene is possibly TRBD2 (6 bases). This CDR3 region has 16 residues. The germline V gene has CDR1 ENHRY and CDR2 SYGVKD. Trimming cost V 8 bases and J 2 bases, with 19 bases left between them. In DNA, the CDR3 is TGTGCCATCGAGACGGGGGAGAGTTTCCCCTACAATGAGCAGTTCTTC. Its translation: CAIETGESFPYNEQFF.

The CDR3 DNA sequence: TGTGCCAGCAGGGAACGTGGGGTCAATGAGCAGTTCTTC. Residues: CASRERGVNEQFF. This rearrangement joins TRBV6-1 to TRBJ2-1; unclear D gene. Deletions cut 6 bases from V and 6 bases from J, with 12 bases between. The CDR3 sequence is 13 residues long. Germline CDR1 and CDR2: MNHNS and SASEGT.

This chain joins TRBV19 and TRBJ2-3; TRBD2 matches 12 bases. CDR1 is LNHDA and CDR2 is SQIVND in the germline V gene (reference sequence). The CDR3 is 18 residues long. Trimming removed 6 bases from V and 0 bases from J; junction bases left unmatched: 10. The CDR3 reads CASRDRGTSGFSTDTQYF. In nucleotides, the CDR3 is TGTGCCAGTAGAGATCGGGGGACTAGCGGGTTTAGCACAGATACGCAGTATTTT. Full variable domain (rest looked up from reference TRBV19 and TRBJ2-3): DGGITQSPKYLFRKEGQNVTLSCEQNLNHDAMYWYRQDPGQGLRLIYYSQIVNDFQKGDIAEGYSVSREKKESFPLTVTSAQKNPTAFYLCASRDRGTSGFSTDTQYFGPGTRLTVL.

V gene TRBV2 combines with J gene TRBJ1-4; 7 bases fit TRBD1. V dropped 6 bases and J dropped 3; count of bases not matched to a gene: 4. CDR1 is SNHLY, CDR2 FYNNEI, per germline. The CDR3 sequence is 14 residues long. The CDR3 loop reads CASRSTGSNEKLFF. CDR3 nucleotides: TGTGCCAGCAGGTCGACAGGGTCTAATGAAAAACTGTTTTTT.

The chain recombines TRBV7-2 with TRBJ1-2, with D unclear. There are 16 residues in the CDR3. Germline V gives CDR1 SGHTA, CDR2 FQGNSA. Trimming took 1 base from V and 4 from J, leaving 16 bases between them. The CDR3 DNA is TGTGCCAGCAGCTTAGGGCACATACCGGTGGCCTATGGCTACACCTTC. It is translated as CASSLGHIPVAYGYTF. The full variable domain, rest sourced from reference TRBV7-2 and TRBJ1-2, is GAGVSQSPSNKVTEKGKDVELRCDPISGHTALYWYRQSLGQGLEFLIYFQGNSAPDKSGLPSDRFSAERTGGSVSTLTIQRTQQEDSAVYLCASSLGHIPVAYGYTFGSGTRLTVV.

This chain uses TRBV29-1 with TRBJ1-1; 7 bases are shared with TRBD1. V lost 6 bases to trimming and J lost 4 bases; unmatched junction nucleotides: 8. Looked up from germline, CDR1 is SQVTM and CDR2 is ANQGSEA. The CDR3 loop spans 13 amino acids. CDR3 loop: CSVGSRTGTEAFF. CDR3 DNA sequence: TGCAGCGTGGGATCTAGGACAGGCACTGAAGCTTTCTTT.

The V gene is TRBV21-1, the J gene TRBJ1-2; the D call in the table, TRBD1, was not verified against the DNA. TRBV21-1 is a documented pseudogene. The CDR3 covers 17 residues. The CDR3 loop is CASSKVEGTGGAYGYTF. In DNA form, the CDR3 reads TGTGCCAGCAGCAAAGTGGAGGGGACAGGGGGCGCCTATGGCTACACCTTC.

The V and J genes are TRBV28 and TRBJ2-5; no firm D call. The J call may be wrong; the DNA end is better matched by TRBJ2-7. The germline V gene encodes CDR1 MDHEN and CDR2 SYDVKM. The CDR3 covers 13 residues. The CDR3 DNA is TGTGCCAGCAGCCCTGGGCCGGCCTACGAGCAGTACTTC. The encoded protein is CASSPGPAYEQYF.

J is TRBJ2-7 and V is TRBV6-5; no clear D. This CDR3 spans 15 amino acids. The ends were cut back, 6 bases at V and 0 bases at J, with 15 bases in the middle. Germline V gene lookup returns CDR1 MNHEY and CDR2 SVGAGI. The CDR3 DNA sequence: TGTGCCAGCAGACCCCGGGCCCAAAGCTCCTACGAGCAGTACTTC. Translated, it gives CASRPRAQSSYEQYF.